This TCR beta chain was captured by sequencing in a study of T cells in Graves' hyperthyroidism and ophthalmopathy. There are many counts of this clonotype. Its cognate antigen is unknown. Whole-study findings and limits: Clonotypes that were expanded in thyroid above 0.001 mostly appeared in blood too. A model of 13 V-J pairs discriminated ophthalmopathy from stable hyperthyroidism.

Diagnoses were established using clinical symptoms, serum thyroxine and TRAb, thyroid ultrasound and orbital computed tomography. PBMCs were sourced from 9 to 10 ml fresh peripheral blood. Trimming removed 2 bases at V and 4 bases at J, with 6 bases between. The CDR3 totals 13 residues. CDR1 is LNHDA and CDR2 is SQIVND in the germline V gene (reference sequence). What was amplified from RNA transcripts were TCR beta CDR3 regions. HTBI primers were the set used in a first-round RT-PCR of the TCR CDR3. In TCRdb, the multiplex PCR reads were re-called with MiXCR into one record per CDR3 protein. The sample has around 290,000 distinct CDR3 sequences, 13% seen once.

The source of this sequence is a woman aged 30 to 39 with Graves' hyperthyroidism that later progressed to Graves' ophthalmopathy. The rearrangement joins TRBV19 to TRBJ2-1, with D unresolved. The sample taken for sequencing was blood. Here the CDR3 reads CASSIKIYNEQFF. The DNA of the CDR3 is TGTGCCAGTAGTATAAAGATTTACAATGAGCAGTTCTTC. Based on the CDR3 plus reference TRBV19 and TRBJ2-1, the full variable domain is DGGITQSPKYLFRKEGQNVTLSCEQNLNHDAMYWYRQDPGQGLRLIYYSQIVNDFQKGDIAEGYSVSREKKESFPLTVTSAQKNPTAFYLCASSIKIYNEQFFGPGTRLTVL.